These 21 T cell receptor beta chains came from one sample sequenced in a study of blood T cell repertoires in COVID-19. Produced via immunoSEQ multiplex PCR; TCRdb's table is partial and in-frame only. The repertoire holds approximately 150,000 clones, with 70% to 90% as singletons. The sequencing input was peripheral blood. These receptors all stem from a human donor in a cohort sampled during active COVID-19.

The gene calls are TRBV3-1 (or the pseudogene TRBV3-2) and TRBJ2-1; 8 bases are shared with TRBD2. Germline V lookup: CDR1 LGHDT, CDR2 YNNKEL (reference sequence). Trimming cost V 3 bases and J 4 bases; bases outside gene matches: 5. This CDR3 has 15 residues. The CDR3 here is CASSQETGGYNEQFF. The CDR3 nucleotides are TGTGCCAGCAGCCAGGAAACGGGGGGGTACAATGAGCAGTTCTTC.

V is TRBV30 and J is TRBJ2-1; D is uncertain. Germline V CDR1 and CDR2: GTSNPN, SVGIG (reference sequence). V was pared by 1 base and J by 5 bases, with 3 bases between. The CDR3 contains 11 residues. The CDR3 region is CAWSGDNEQFF. The CDR3 DNA follows: TGTGCCTGGAGTGGAGACAATGAGCAGTTCTTC. The full variable domain, in which reference TRBV30 and TRBJ2-1 provide the parts outside the CDR3, is SQTIHQWPATLVQPVGSPLSLECTVEGTSNPNLYWYRQAAGRGLQLLFYSVGIGQISSEVPQNLSASRPQDRQFILSSKKLLLSDSGFYLCAWSGDNEQFFGPGTRLTVL.

The V call is TRBV6-4, the J call TRBJ2-5, with 7 bases lining up with TRBD1. The CDR3 loop spans 12 amino acids. Per the germline V gene, CDR1 is MRHNA and CDR2 is SNTAGT. V lost 10 bases and J lost 4; bases outside the gene matches: 6. The CDR3 nucleotides are TGTGCCATCACCCGGGACAGAGAGACCCAGTACTTC. Translating it yields CAITRDRETQYF.

This sequence joins TRBV2 and TRBJ2-4; D ambiguous. There are 15 residues in the CDR3. V lost 6 bases and J 1 base, leaving 13 bases between the germline ends. Germline V gene lookup returns CDR1 SNHLY and CDR2 FYNNEI. CDR3: CASRNTVLAKNIQYF. CDR3 nucleotides: TGTGCCAGCAGGAATACGGTTCTGGCCAAAAACATTCAGTACTTC.

V usage is TRBV2 and J usage is TRBJ1-5; D is undetermined. The CDR3 spans 13 residues. The ends were cut back, 2 bases at V and 4 bases at J, with 6 bases in the middle. Germline V gene sequence: CDR1 SNHLY, CDR2 FYNNEI. The CDR3 DNA sequence: TGTGCCAGCAGTGAATGGCAGAATCAGCCCCAGCATTTT. It is translated as CASSEWQNQPQHF.

The genes are TRBV7-9 and TRBJ2-7, with D perhaps TRBD2 (6 bases). The germline V gene has CDR1 SEHNR and CDR2 FQNEAQ (reference sequence). The CDR3 covers 15 residues. V was trimmed by 5 bases and J by 4 bases, leaving 18 bases between them. CDR3 in DNA: TGTGCCAGCAGCCGCGGGACGGATAGAGGGTACGAGCAGTACTTC. Amino acid sequence: CASSRGTDRGYEQYF.

The J gene is TRBJ2-7, the V gene TRBV5-1; TRBD1 matches at 9 bases. The CDR3 consists of 14 residues. Germline values: CDR1 SGHRS, CDR2 YFSETQ. V was pared by 7 bases and J by 3 bases, with 8 bases of the junction left unmatched. DNA for the CDR3: TGCGCCAGCGGGACCGGGACAGGGTTCTACGAGCAGTACTTC. Amino acid sequence: CASGTGTGFYEQYF.

The CDR3 nucleotides read TGTGCCAGCAGCCACCAGCCAGAATGGAGAAGGTTCTTC. Amino acid sequence: CASSHQPEWRRFF. This rearrangement joins TRBV7-9 to TRBJ2-1; D remains unclear. Germline CDR1 reads SEHNR; CDR2 reads FQNEAQ (reference sequence). The CDR3 loop spans 13 amino acids. Trimming took 5 bases from V and 15 from J, leaving 20 bases between them.

The chain combines TRBV2 with TRBJ1-5; D not certain. From germline, CDR1 is SNHLY and CDR2 FYNNEI. The CDR3 is 12 residues long. V was shortened by 3 bases and J by 4 bases, with 4 bases between the two germline ends. Here the CDR3 DNA reads TGTGCCAGCAGTGACAGTAATCAGCCCCAGCATTTT. Translating gives CASSDSNQPQHF.

The chain couples TRBV5-8 to TRBJ2-3, with TRBD1 identical over 11 bases. CDR1 SGHTS and CDR2 YDEGEE come from the germline V gene. V dropped 1 base and J dropped 1; count of bases not matched to a gene: 2. The CDR3 sequence is 16 residues long. For the CDR3, the DNA is TGTGCCAGCAGCTTGAGGACAGGGGGCCGCACAGATACGCAGTATTTT. Translation: CASSLRTGGRTDTQYF. Together with reference TRBV5-8 and TRBJ2-3, the CDR3 gives the full variable domain: EAGVTQSPTHLIKTRGQQATLRCSPISGHTSVYWYQQALGLGLQFLLWYDEGEERNRGNFPPRFSGRQFPNYSSELNVNALELEDSALYLCASSLRTGGRTDTQYFGPGTRLTVL.

This chain uses TRBV5-4 with TRBJ2-5; 8 bases are shared with TRBD1. CDR1 and CDR2 from the germline V gene are SGHNT and YYREEE (reference sequence). J lost 2 bases, V lost 4 bases, and 7 bases had no gene match. The CDR3 loop spans 15 amino acids. The CDR3 sequence: CASSERTGLQETQYF. The DNA of the CDR3 is TGTGCCAGCAGCGAACGGACAGGGCTGCAAGAGACCCAGTACTTC.

Comments on this clone: Because the CDR3 is missing its conserved closing phenylalanine or tryptophan, this is likely a read error. The DNA is omitted, as the CDR3 cannot be located on it reliably, and the CDR3 follows TCRdb's listing. The chain combines TRBV29-1 with TRBJ2-3; the table's D call TRBD1 went unverified against the DNA. Germline-derived CDR1 and CDR2 are SQVTM and ANQGSEA. Counting both end residues, the CDR3 totals 9 amino acids. CDR3 loop: CSVDRGSTL.

This clone has only one observation. V and J are TRBV9 and TRBJ1-1; D gene unclear. This CDR3 spans 14 amino acids. The V end was cut by 4 bases, the J end by 4 bases, with 14 bases between. Germline CDR1 and CDR2: SGDLS and YYNGEE. CDR3 sequence (DNA): TGTGCCAGCAGCCGCCGATCGGAGGGCACTGAAGCTTTCTTT. This sequence encodes CASSRRSEGTEAFF. The full variable domain, completed using reference TRBV9 and TRBJ1-1, is DSGVTQTPKHLITATGQRVTLRCSPRSGDLSVYWYQQSLDQGLQFLIQYYNGEERAKGNILERFSAQQFPDLHSELNLSSLELGDSALYFCASSRRSEGTEAFFGQGTRLTVV.

This chain joins TRBV18 and TRBJ2-3; TRBD1 aligns across 8 bases. CDR1 is KGHSH, CDR2 LQKENI, per germline. The CDR3 has 15 amino acids. V shed 3 bases and J 2 bases; nucleotides not matched to a gene: 4. CDR3 in DNA: TGTGCCAGCTCACCCCGGGACAGGTCCACAGATACGCAGTATTTT. This codes for CASSPRDRSTDTQYF.

The J gene is TRBJ2-2, the V gene TRBV2, with 9 bases aligning to TRBD2. CDR1 and CDR2 (germline): SNHLY, FYNNEI. The CDR3 length is 16 residues. The V and J ends lost 4 bases and 4 bases, in that order; junction bases with no gene match: 7. The CDR3 DNA reads as TGTGCCAGCAGTGCCCCTGGGACTAGCATCACCGGGGAGCTGTTTTTT. It encodes CASSAPGTSITGELFF.

The CDR3 DNA reads TGTGCCAGCAGTGCTTGGACAGGGGGCGGAGGTCTGGGGTCACCCCTCCACTTT. Residues: CASSAWTGGGGLGSPLHF. The genes are TRBV6-2 or TRBV6-3 and TRBJ1-6; TRBD1 matches at 11 bases. V gave up 5 bases and J gave up 10 bases; unmatched junction bases: 16. The V gene's germline CDR1 is MNHEY and CDR2 SVGEGT. The CDR3 is 18 amino acids.

This clone was counted a few times. V and J are TRBV14 and TRBJ2-7, with a tentative D call TRBD1 (5 bases). V lost 0 bases to trimming and J lost 8 bases, with 8 bases between them. From germline, CDR1 is SGHDN and CDR2 FVKESK. The CDR3 is 12 residues long. This CDR3 is CASSQDRVQQYF. The DNA for the CDR3 is TGTGCCAGCAGCCAAGACAGGGTACAGCAGTACTTC. Combining the CDR3 with reference TRBV14 and TRBJ2-7 gives the whole variable domain EAGVTQFPSHSVIEKGQTVTLRCDPISGHDNLYWYRRVMGKEIKFLLHFVKESKQDESGMPNNRFLAERTGGTYSTLKVQPAELEDSGVYFCASSQDRVQQYFGPGTRLTVT.

This chain joins TRBV19 and TRBJ2-3, with 8 bases lining up with TRBD1. The length of the CDR3 is 15 residues. Germline V lookup: CDR1 LNHDA, CDR2 SQIVND (reference sequence). After removal of 5 bases from V and 5 bases from J, the junction contained 9 bases not matched to a gene. The CDR3 nucleotides read TGTGCCAGTAGTTCCCCGGACAGGGTTCGAGATACGCAGTATTTT. Its translation is CASSSPDRVRDTQYF.

This chain uses TRBV6-5 with TRBJ2-1; a weak D match, TRBD2 (7 bases). Trimming took 8 bases from V and 1 from J, leaving 15 bases between them. Per germline, CDR1 MNHEY and CDR2 SVGAGI. The CDR3 length is 15 residues. The CDR3 DNA reads TGTGCCAGCCTCGGGGGGCGAGGTTCCTACAATGAGCAGTTCTTC. This translates into CASLGGRGSYNEQFF.

This clone was recorded once. The chain couples TRBV11-3 to TRBJ2-1; TRBD2 aligns across 9 bases. Germline assignment: CDR1 SGHNT and CDR2 YENEEA. Trimming removed 1 base from V and 4 bases from J; junction bases left unmatched: 5. The CDR3 length is 16 residues. Written as DNA, the CDR3 is TGTGCCAGCAGCTTAGGAGCCAGCGGGGGGTACAATGAGCAGTTCTTC. Translation: CASSLGASGGYNEQFF.

The chain recombines TRBV7-2 with TRBJ1-6; perhaps TRBD1 as D (5 bases). Germline V gives CDR1 SGHTA, CDR2 FQGNSA. CDR3 length equals 14 residues. Trimming left V 1 base short and J 8 bases short, with 9 bases between. The CDR3 DNA reads TGTGCCAGCAGCTTAGGACCGGGGGATTCACCCCTCCACTTT. Its translation is CASSLGPGDSPLHF.